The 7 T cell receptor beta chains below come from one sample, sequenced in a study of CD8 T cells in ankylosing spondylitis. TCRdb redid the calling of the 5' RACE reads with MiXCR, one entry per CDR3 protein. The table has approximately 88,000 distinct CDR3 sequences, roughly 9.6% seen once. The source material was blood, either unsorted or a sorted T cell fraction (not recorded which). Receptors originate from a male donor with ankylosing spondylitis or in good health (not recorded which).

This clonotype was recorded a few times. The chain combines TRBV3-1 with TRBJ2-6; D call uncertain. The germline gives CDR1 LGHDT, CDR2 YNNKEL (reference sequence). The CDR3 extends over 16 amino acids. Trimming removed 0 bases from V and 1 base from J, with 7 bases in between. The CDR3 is CASSQDSVSGANVLTF. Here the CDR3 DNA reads TGTGCCAGCAGCCAAGATTCGGTTTCTGGGGCCAACGTCCTGACTTTC.

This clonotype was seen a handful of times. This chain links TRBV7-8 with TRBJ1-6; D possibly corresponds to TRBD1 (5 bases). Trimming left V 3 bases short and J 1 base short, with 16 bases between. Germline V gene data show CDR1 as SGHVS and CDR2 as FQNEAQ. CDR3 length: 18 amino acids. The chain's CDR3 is CASSFSWAGGSYNSPLHF. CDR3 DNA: TGTGCCAGCAGCTTTTCGTGGGCGGGGGGATCCTATAATTCACCCCTCCACTTT.

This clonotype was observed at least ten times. The chain's CDR3 is CASSGLTGELFF. CDR3 nucleotide sequence: TGTGCCAGCAGTGGTTTGACCGGGGAGCTGTTTTTT. The chain uses TRBV2 and TRBJ2-2; D gene unclear. The germline V gene has CDR1 SNHLY and CDR2 FYNNEI. The CDR3 runs to 12 residues. The V gene lost 4 bases and the J gene lost 5 bases, with 5 bases spanning the gap.

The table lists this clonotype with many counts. The DNA for the CDR3 is TGCGCCAGCAGCTTGGAGGGCTGGGGCGATGAGCAGTTCTTC. Translating gives CASSLEGWGDEQFF. This chain connects TRBV5-1 to TRBJ2-1, with D possibly being TRBD1 (5 bases). This CDR3 region has 14 residues. V was pared by 0 bases and J by 8 bases, with 12 bases between. Germline CDR1 and CDR2: SGHRS and YFSETQ.

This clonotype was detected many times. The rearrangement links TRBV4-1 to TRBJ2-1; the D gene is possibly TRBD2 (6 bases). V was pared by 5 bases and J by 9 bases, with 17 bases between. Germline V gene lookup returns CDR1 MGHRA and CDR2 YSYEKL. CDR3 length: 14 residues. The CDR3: CASSSPSTSREQFF. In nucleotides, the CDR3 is TGCGCCAGCAGCTCTCCCTCGACTAGTCGTGAGCAGTTCTTC.

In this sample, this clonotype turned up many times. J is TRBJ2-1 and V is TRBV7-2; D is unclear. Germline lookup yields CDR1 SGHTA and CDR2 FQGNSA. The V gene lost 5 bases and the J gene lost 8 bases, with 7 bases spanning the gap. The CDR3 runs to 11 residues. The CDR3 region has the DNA TGTGCCAGCAGCCCCTCTTATGAGCAGTTCTTC. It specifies CASSPSYEQFF. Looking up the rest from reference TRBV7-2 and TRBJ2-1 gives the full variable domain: GAGVSQSPSNKVTEKGKDVELRCDPISGHTALYWYRQSLGQGLEFLIYFQGNSAPDKSGLPSDRFSAERTGGSVSTLTIQRTQQEDSAVYLCASSPSYEQFFGPGTRLTVL.

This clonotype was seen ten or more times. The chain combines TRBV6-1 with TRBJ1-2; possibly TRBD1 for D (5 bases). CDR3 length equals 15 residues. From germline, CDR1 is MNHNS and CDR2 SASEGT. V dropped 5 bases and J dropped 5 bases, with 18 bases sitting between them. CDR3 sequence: CASSPRDIEGYGYTF. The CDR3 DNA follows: TGTGCCAGCAGTCCCAGGGATATTGAGGGTTATGGCTACACCTTC.